This is a list of T cell receptor beta chains from one sample in a study of vaccination and CD4 T cells after COVID-19. TCRdb fed the PCR reads into MiXCR, producing one record per CDR3 protein. The sample has 12,000 or so distinct CDR3 sequences, approximately 28% seen once; the top ten hold about a quarter. Their antigen targets remain unknown. The sequenced material came from cultured CD4+ T cells from blood. The receptors were gathered from a human donor with COVID-19. Both conserved end residues are part of each CDR3. The order of the fields is V gene, D gene, clone size, J gene, CDR3 length, CDR3 DNA, CDR3 protein. The D gene is left open where the match is weak. Size values are once, few and many counts, or a class for expanded clones, and some rows have none.

v_gene: TRBV25-1; d_gene: NA; abundance: few; j_gene: TRBJ2-6; len: 13; CDR3nt: TGTGCCAGCCAAGGGTCTGGGGCCAACGTCCTGACTTTC; CDR3aa: CASQGSGANVLTF
v_gene: TRBV20-1; d_gene: TRBD2; abundance: NA; j_gene: TRBJ2-1; len: 15; CDR3nt: TGCAGTGCTAGAGAAATGCGGGGGGGAAACAATGAGCAGTTCTTC; CDR3aa: CSAREMRGGNNEQFF
v_gene: TRBV6-1; d_gene: TRBD1; abundance: NA; j_gene: TRBJ1-1; len: 15; CDR3nt: TGTGCCAGCAGTCCGACAGGGGGCCGTGGCACTGAAGCTTTCTTT; CDR3aa: CASSPTGGRGTEAFF
v_gene: TRBV6-1; d_gene: TRBD1; abundance: NA; j_gene: TRBJ2-4; len: 18; CDR3nt: TGTGCCAGCAGTGAGGGCGAACAGGGGATAGGGGCCAAAAACATTCAGTACTTC; CDR3aa: CASSEGEQGIGAKNIQYF
v_gene: TRBV6-4; d_gene: NA; abundance: few; j_gene: TRBJ2-2; len: 14; CDR3nt: TGTGCCAGCAGTGAAATACCGTGGGCCGGGGAGCTGTTTTTT; CDR3aa: CASSEIPWAGELFF
v_gene: TRBV15; d_gene: TRBD1; abundance: once; j_gene: TRBJ1-4; len: 17; CDR3nt: TGTGCCACCAGCGGCCGACAGGGGGCGCGCGCTAATGAAAAACTGTTTTTT; CDR3aa: CATSGRQGARANEKLFF
v_gene: TRBV20-1; d_gene: NA; abundance: few; j_gene: TRBJ2-5; len: 19; CDR3nt: TGCAGTGCTAGAGATTCGACTTTCCCGGCCGGACTTACAAGAGAGACCCAGTACTTC; CDR3aa: CSARDSTFPAGLTRETQYF
v_gene: TRBV19; d_gene: NA; abundance: few; j_gene: TRBJ1-6; len: 16; CDR3nt: TGTGCCAGTCAACCGACGGGGGGGACCTATAATTCACCCCTCCACTTT; CDR3aa: CASQPTGGTYNSPLHF
v_gene: TRBV7-9; d_gene: NA; abundance: NA; j_gene: TRBJ2-7; len: 16; CDR3nt: TGTGCCAGCAGCCCCGGGAGGAGGACAGGGACTCACGAGCAGTACTTC; CDR3aa: CASSPGRRTGTHEQYF
v_gene: TRBV6-2/TRBV6-3; d_gene: NA; abundance: NA; j_gene: TRBJ1-4; len: 16; CDR3nt: TGTGCCAGCAGTCGGGCGTCGGCGACCTCTAATGAAAAACTGTTTTTT; CDR3aa: CASSRASATSNEKLFF
v_gene: TRBV10-3; d_gene: NA; abundance: NA; j_gene: TRBJ1-4; len: 13; CDR3nt: TGTGCCATCAGTGGGGCAGTAAACGAAAAACTGTTTTTT; CDR3aa: CAISGAVNEKLFF
v_gene: TRBV12-3/TRBV12-4; d_gene: NA; abundance: NA; j_gene: TRBJ1-1; len: 13; CDR3nt: TGTGCCAGCAGCAGGATGCTGAGGACTGAAGCTTTCTTT; CDR3aa: CASSRMLRTEAFF
v_gene: TRBV12-5; d_gene: NA; abundance: NA; j_gene: TRBJ1-5; len: 15; CDR3nt: TGTGCTAGTGGTTTGCCTACGACCGGGAGTCAGCCCCAGCATTTT; CDR3aa: CASGLPTTGSQPQHF
v_gene: TRBV20-1; d_gene: NA; abundance: NA; j_gene: TRBJ2-7; len: 15; CDR3nt: TGCAGCTCGGAGGACCGCGGCCGTAGGATGGAGGGGCAGTACTTC; CDR3aa: CSSEDRGRRMEGQYF
v_gene: TRBV28; d_gene: TRBD1; abundance: few; j_gene: TRBJ1-1; len: 18; CDR3nt: TGTGCCAGCAGTTTATTGTCAGGGGGCGGAGGGTCTGGGACTGAAGCTTTCTTT; CDR3aa: CASSLLSGGGGSGTEAFF
v_gene: TRBV25-1; d_gene: TRBD1; abundance: NA; j_gene: TRBJ1-2; len: 16; CDR3nt: TGTGCCAGCAGTGAAAAGGAGGGCAGGGGGCCCTATAGCTACACCTTC; CDR3aa: CASSEKEGRGPYSYTF
v_gene: TRBV4-1; d_gene: NA; abundance: few; j_gene: TRBJ1-5; len: 17; CDR3nt: TGCGCCAGCAGCCAAGTGGTTTCGAGGCGAAGCAATCAGCCCCAGCATTTT; CDR3aa: CASSQVVSRRSNQPQHF
v_gene: TRBV20-1; d_gene: TRBD1; abundance: few; j_gene: TRBJ1-2; len: 16; CDR3nt: TGCAGTGCTAGAGAGGGCCCCCGACAGGGGAAGCATGGCTACACCTTC; CDR3aa: CSAREGPRQGKHGYTF
v_gene: TRBV19; d_gene: NA; abundance: NA; j_gene: TRBJ2-2; len: 14; CDR3nt: TGTGCCAGTAGTATAGGCTCAGGCTCCGGGGAGCTGTTTTTT; CDR3aa: CASSIGSGSGELFF
v_gene: TRBV6-1; d_gene: TRBD2; abundance: NA; j_gene: TRBJ2-3; len: 15; CDR3nt: TGTGCCAGCAGTGGACTAGCGGGGGGCCTGGATACGCAGTATTTT; CDR3aa: CASSGLAGGLDTQYF
v_gene: TRBV6-1; d_gene: TRBD1; abundance: NA; j_gene: TRBJ1-2; len: 14; CDR3nt: TGTGCCAGCGGCTTAGCAGGGGGGAACTATGGCTACACCTTC; CDR3aa: CASGLAGGNYGYTF
v_gene: TRBV2; d_gene: NA; abundance: once; j_gene: TRBJ1-4; len: 13; CDR3nt: TGTGCCAGCAGCCCCAGGGCGAGAGAAAAACTGTTTTTT; CDR3aa: CASSPRAREKLFF
v_gene: TRBV2; d_gene: NA; abundance: few; j_gene: TRBJ2-1; len: 12; CDR3nt: TGTGCCAGCAGTGGAGAAGGGAATGAGCAGTTCTTC; CDR3aa: CASSGEGNEQFF
v_gene: TRBV24-1; d_gene: NA; abundance: few; j_gene: TRBJ1-4; len: 16; CDR3nt: TGTGCCACCAGTGATTTAATGGCAACTGGTAATGAAAAACTGTTTTTT; CDR3aa: CATSDLMATGNEKLFF
v_gene: TRBV11-2; d_gene: NA; abundance: NA; j_gene: TRBJ2-4; len: 14; CDR3nt: TGTGCCAGCAGCTTACGGCTAGTTGAAAACATTCAGTACTTC; CDR3aa: CASSLRLVENIQYF
v_gene: TRBV28; d_gene: NA; abundance: NA; j_gene: TRBJ2-1; len: 14; CDR3nt: TGTGCCAGCAGGACCCCACTTGGGAACAATGAGCAGTTCTTC; CDR3aa: CASRTPLGNNEQFF
v_gene: TRBV2; d_gene: TRBD1; abundance: NA; j_gene: TRBJ2-7; len: 14; CDR3nt: TGTGCCAGCATCTTGGACAGGGTATCCTACGAGCAGTACTTC; CDR3aa: CASILDRVSYEQYF
v_gene: TRBV20-1; d_gene: NA; abundance: few; j_gene: TRBJ1-1; len: 12; CDR3nt: TGCAGTGCTATGGGGGGGAGGACTGAAGCTTTCTTT; CDR3aa: CSAMGGRTEAFF
v_gene: TRBV6-2/TRBV6-3; d_gene: TRBD1; abundance: few; j_gene: TRBJ1-1; len: 14; CDR3nt: TGTGCCAGCAGTTACGACAGGGGGCGGACTGAAGCTTTCTTT; CDR3aa: CASSYDRGRTEAFF
v_gene: TRBV29-1; d_gene: TRBD2; abundance: NA; j_gene: TRBJ2-2; len: 15; CDR3nt: TGCAGCGTTGTAATTAGCGGGGGGAACACCGGGGAGCTGTTTTTT; CDR3aa: CSVVISGGNTGELFF
v_gene: TRBV28; d_gene: TRBD1; abundance: NA; j_gene: TRBJ1-4; len: 15; CDR3nt: TGTGCCAGCAGGGTCGGACAGGCCGGGGGTGAAAAACTGTTTTTT; CDR3aa: CASRVGQAGGEKLFF
v_gene: TRBV30; d_gene: NA; abundance: few; j_gene: TRBJ2-5; len: 13; CDR3nt: TGTGCCTGGAGTGTACGAACTCAAGAGACCCAGTACTTC; CDR3aa: CAWSVRTQETQYF
v_gene: TRBV6-2/TRBV6-3; d_gene: TRBD1; abundance: NA; j_gene: TRBJ2-2; len: 12; CDR3nt: TGTGCCGGACAGGGGTTCCCCGGGGAGCTGTTTTTT; CDR3aa: CAGQGFPGELFF
v_gene: TRBV15; d_gene: NA; abundance: once; j_gene: TRBJ1-6; len: 20; CDR3nt: TGTGCCACCAGCAGTTCGTTTGGGACACCGAAGAGCTCCTATAATTCACCCCTCCACTTT; CDR3aa: CATSSSFGTPKSSYNSPLHF
v_gene: TRBV7-2; d_gene: TRBD2; abundance: few; j_gene: TRBJ2-2; len: 15; CDR3nt: TGTGCCAGCAGCCCAACCCTGGGGGGGACCGGGGAGCTGTTTTTT; CDR3aa: CASSPTLGGTGELFF
v_gene: TRBV12-3/TRBV12-4; d_gene: NA; abundance: NA; j_gene: TRBJ1-2; len: 14; CDR3nt: TGTGCCAGCAGTTTTACGGGGGTCGGGTATGGCTACACCTTC; CDR3aa: CASSFTGVGYGYTF
v_gene: TRBV20-1; d_gene: TRBD2; abundance: NA; j_gene: TRBJ2-1; len: 15; CDR3nt: TGCAGTGCTAGACCCGGGGGACTAGCGGGGGCTGAGCAGTTCTTC; CDR3aa: CSARPGGLAGAEQFF
v_gene: TRBV7-6; d_gene: NA; abundance: NA; j_gene: TRBJ1-2; len: 13; CDR3nt: TGTGCCAGCAGCCAGGACCAAAACTATGGCTACACCTTC; CDR3aa: CASSQDQNYGYTF
v_gene: TRBV10-1; d_gene: NA; abundance: few; j_gene: TRBJ1-1; len: 11; CDR3nt: TGCGCCAGCAGCCGGGGGACTGAAGCTTTCTTT; CDR3aa: CASSRGTEAFF
v_gene: TRBV30; d_gene: NA; abundance: NA; j_gene: TRBJ2-5; len: 15; CDR3nt: TGTGCCTGGCCCCCAGAGGACACCTACCAAGAGACCCAGTACTTC; CDR3aa: CAWPPEDTYQETQYF
v_gene: TRBV15; d_gene: NA; abundance: few; j_gene: TRBJ2-3; len: 15; CDR3nt: TGTGCCACCAGCAGAGATGCGGTTAGCACAGATACGCAGTATTTT; CDR3aa: CATSRDAVSTDTQYF
v_gene: TRBV20-1; d_gene: TRBD1; abundance: NA; j_gene: TRBJ1-2; len: 15; CDR3nt: TGCAGTGCTGAACAGACAGGGAGGCGGAACTATGGCTACACCTTC; CDR3aa: CSAEQTGRRNYGYTF
v_gene: TRBV12-3/TRBV12-4; d_gene: TRBD2; abundance: NA; j_gene: TRBJ2-3; len: 15; CDR3nt: TGTGCCAGCACCCTTAGCGGGCAGGGCACAGATACGCAGTATTTT; CDR3aa: CASTLSGQGTDTQYF
v_gene: TRBV12-3/TRBV12-4; d_gene: NA; abundance: NA; j_gene: TRBJ2-7; len: 16; CDR3nt: TGTGCCAGCAGTCATACTACTAGGATCCTCGGCTACGAGCAGTACTTC; CDR3aa: CASSHTTRILGYEQYF
v_gene: TRBV6-2/TRBV6-3; d_gene: NA; abundance: few; j_gene: TRBJ2-2; len: 16; CDR3nt: TGTGCCAGCAGTTACTCGGGAGCGGTCGGGACCGGGGAGCTGTTTTTT; CDR3aa: CASSYSGAVGTGELFF
v_gene: TRBV25-1; d_gene: TRBD1; abundance: few; j_gene: TRBJ2-2; len: 15; CDR3nt: TGTGCCAGCAGCTTTGAGGGACAGGGCACCGGGGAGCTGTTTTTT; CDR3aa: CASSFEGQGTGELFF